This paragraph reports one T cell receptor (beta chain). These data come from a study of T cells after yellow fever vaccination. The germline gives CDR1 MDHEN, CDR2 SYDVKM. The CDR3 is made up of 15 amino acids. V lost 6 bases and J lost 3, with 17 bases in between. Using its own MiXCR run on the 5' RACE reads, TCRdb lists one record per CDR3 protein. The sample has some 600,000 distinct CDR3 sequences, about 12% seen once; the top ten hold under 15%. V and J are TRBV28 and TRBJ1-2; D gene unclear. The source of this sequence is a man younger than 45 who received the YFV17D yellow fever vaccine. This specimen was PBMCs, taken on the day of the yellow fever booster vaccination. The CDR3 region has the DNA TGTGCCAGCAGCCCCGCCGGGGAGCTGGACTATGGCTACACCTTC. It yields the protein CASSPAGELDYGYTF.